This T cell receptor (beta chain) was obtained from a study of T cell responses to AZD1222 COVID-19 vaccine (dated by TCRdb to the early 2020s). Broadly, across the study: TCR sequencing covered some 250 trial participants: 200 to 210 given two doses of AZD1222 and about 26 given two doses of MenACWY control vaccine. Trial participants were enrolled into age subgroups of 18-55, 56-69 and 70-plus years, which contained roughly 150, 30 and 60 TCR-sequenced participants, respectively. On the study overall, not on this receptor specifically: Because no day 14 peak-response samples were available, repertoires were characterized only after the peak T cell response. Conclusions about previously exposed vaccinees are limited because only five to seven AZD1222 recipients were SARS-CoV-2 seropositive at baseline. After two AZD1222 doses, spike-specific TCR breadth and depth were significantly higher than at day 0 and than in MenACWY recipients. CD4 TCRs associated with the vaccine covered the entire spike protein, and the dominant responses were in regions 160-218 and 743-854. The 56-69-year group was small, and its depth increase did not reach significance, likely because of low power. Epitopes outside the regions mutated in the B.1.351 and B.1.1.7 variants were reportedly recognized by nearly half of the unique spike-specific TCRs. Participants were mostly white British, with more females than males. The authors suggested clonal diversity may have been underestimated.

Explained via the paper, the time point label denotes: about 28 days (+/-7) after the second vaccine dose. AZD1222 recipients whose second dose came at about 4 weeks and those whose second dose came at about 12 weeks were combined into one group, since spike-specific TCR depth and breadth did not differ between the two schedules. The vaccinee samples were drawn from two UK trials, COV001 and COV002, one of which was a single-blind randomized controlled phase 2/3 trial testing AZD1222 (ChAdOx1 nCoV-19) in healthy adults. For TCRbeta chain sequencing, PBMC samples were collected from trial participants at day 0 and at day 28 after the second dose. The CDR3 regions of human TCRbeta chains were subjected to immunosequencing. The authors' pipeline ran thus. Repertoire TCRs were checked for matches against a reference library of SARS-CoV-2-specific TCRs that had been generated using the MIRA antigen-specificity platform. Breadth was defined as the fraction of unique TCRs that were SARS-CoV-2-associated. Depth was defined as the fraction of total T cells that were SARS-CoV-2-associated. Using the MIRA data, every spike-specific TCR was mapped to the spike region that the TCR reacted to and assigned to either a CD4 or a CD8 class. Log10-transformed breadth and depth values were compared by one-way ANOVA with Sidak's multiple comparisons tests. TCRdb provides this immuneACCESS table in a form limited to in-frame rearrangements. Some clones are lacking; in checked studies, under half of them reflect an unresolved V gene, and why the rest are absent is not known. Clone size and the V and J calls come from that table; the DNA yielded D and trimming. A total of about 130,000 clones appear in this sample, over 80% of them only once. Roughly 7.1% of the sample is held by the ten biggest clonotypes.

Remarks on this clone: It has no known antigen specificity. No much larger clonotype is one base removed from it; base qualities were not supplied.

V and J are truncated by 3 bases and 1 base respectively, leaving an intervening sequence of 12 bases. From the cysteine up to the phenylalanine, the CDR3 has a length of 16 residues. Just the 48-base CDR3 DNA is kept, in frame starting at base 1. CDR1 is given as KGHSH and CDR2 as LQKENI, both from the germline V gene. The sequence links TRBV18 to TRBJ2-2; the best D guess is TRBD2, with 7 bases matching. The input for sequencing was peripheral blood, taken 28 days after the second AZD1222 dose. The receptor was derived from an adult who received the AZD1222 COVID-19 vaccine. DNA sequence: TGTGCCAGCTCACCGAGGGGGGGCGAGAACACCGGGGAGCTGTTTTTT. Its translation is CASSPRGGENTGELFF.